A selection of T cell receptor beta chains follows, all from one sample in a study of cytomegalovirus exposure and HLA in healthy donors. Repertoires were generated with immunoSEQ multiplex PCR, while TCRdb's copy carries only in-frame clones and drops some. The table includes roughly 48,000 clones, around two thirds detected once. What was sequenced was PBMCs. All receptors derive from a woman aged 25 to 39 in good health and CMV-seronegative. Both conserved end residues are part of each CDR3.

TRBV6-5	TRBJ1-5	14	CASSRAISNQPQHF
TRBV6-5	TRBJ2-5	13	CASAREGGETQYF
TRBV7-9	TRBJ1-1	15	CASSLAGAGPHEAFF
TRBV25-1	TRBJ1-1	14	CASSAPVGYTEAFF
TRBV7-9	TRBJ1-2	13	CASSSSGFYGYTF
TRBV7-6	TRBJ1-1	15	CASSFRTGSNTEAFF
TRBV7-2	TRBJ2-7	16	CASSSKGGVSSYEQYF
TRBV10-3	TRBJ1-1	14	CAITMGPKNTEAFF
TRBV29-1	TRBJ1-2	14	CSVAGTGESYGYTF
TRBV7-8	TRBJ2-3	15	CASSLRRGVTDTQYF
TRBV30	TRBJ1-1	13	CAWSAYMNTEAFF
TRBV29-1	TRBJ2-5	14	CSVVGSGDQETQYF
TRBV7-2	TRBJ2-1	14	CASSLGQGYNEQFF
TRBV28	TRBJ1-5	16	CASSPLGEGGNQPQHF
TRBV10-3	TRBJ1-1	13	CAITGGPNTEAFF
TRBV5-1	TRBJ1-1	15	CASSPDRGHNTEAFF
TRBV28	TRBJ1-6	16	CASTITGVSYNSPLHF
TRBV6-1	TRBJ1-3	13	CASSEQSGNTIYF
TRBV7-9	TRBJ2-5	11	CASSSQETQYF
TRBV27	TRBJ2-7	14	CASSPGTGVHEQYF
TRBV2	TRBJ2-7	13	CASSGRLDYEQYF
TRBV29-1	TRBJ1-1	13	CSVARDRNTEAFF
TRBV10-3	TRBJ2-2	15	CAISEGRSYTGELFF
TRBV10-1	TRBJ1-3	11	CASSGEHTIYF
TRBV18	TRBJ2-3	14	CASSPGAGTDTQYF
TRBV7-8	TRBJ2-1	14	CASSLRGSDNEQFF
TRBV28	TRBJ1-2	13	CASRIEQGYGYTF
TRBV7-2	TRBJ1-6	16	CASSLSYSSYNSPLHF
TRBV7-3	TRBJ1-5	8	CASTFPDF
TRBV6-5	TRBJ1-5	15	CASRNTWGVNQPQHF
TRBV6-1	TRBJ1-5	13	CASRRQGNQPQHF
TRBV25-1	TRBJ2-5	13	CASSPTGGNTQYF
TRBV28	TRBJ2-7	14	CASSFGQGSYEQYF
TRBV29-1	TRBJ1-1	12	CSVDRGRTEAFF
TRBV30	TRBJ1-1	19	CAWSVSPAIGVGYVTEAFF
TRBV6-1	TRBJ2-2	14	CAAPDRENTGELFF
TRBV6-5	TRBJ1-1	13	CASSRGLGTEAFF
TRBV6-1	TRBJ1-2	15	CASREGAGSVYGYTF
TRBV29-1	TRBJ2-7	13	CSVWGGSVYEQYF
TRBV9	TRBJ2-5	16	CASSPRGGFTQETQYF
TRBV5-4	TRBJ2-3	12	CASSLSTDTQYF
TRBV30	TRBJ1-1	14	CAWSVQGKNTEAFF
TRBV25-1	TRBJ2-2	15	CASSEGIGAAGELFF
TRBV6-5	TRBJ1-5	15	CATSGRAGENQPQHF
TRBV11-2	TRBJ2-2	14	CASRTSGSAGELFF
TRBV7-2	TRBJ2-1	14	CASRRLAGGEEQFF
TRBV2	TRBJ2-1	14	CASRTSGSYNEQFF
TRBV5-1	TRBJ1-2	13	CASSLAGGGGYTF
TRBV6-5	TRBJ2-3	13	CASSLRAPDTQYF
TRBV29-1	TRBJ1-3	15	CSVESDRGPGNTIYF
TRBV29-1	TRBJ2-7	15	CSVGFTGLSSYEQYF
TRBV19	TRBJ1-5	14	CASSTENRNQPQHF
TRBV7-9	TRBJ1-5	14	CASSSGGADQPQHF
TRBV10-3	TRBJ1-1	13	CAIRSDRLGEAFF
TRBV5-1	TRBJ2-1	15	CASSFGGSSYNEQFF
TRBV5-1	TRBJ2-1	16	CASSATTSGRANEQFF
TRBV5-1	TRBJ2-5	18	CASSIVPLGAGGQETQYF
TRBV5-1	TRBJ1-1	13	CASSLGTDTEAFF
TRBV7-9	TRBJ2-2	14	CASSWTTATGELFF
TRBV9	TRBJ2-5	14	CASSAGDFQETQYF